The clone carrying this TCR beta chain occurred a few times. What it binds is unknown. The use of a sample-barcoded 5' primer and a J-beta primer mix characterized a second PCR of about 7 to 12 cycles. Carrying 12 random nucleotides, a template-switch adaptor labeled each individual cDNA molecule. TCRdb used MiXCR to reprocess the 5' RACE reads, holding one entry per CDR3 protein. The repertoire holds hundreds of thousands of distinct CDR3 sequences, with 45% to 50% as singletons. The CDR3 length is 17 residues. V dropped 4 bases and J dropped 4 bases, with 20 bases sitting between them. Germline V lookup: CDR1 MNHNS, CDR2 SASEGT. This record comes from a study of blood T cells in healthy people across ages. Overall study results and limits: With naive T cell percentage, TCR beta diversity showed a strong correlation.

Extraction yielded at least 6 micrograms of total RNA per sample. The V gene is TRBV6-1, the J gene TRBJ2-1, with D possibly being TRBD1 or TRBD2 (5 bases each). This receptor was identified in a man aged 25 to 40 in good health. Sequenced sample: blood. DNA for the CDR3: TGTGCCAGCAGTGCATCACTGACAGAGGGATTTTACAATGAGCAGTTCTTC. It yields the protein CASSASLTEGFYNEQFF.